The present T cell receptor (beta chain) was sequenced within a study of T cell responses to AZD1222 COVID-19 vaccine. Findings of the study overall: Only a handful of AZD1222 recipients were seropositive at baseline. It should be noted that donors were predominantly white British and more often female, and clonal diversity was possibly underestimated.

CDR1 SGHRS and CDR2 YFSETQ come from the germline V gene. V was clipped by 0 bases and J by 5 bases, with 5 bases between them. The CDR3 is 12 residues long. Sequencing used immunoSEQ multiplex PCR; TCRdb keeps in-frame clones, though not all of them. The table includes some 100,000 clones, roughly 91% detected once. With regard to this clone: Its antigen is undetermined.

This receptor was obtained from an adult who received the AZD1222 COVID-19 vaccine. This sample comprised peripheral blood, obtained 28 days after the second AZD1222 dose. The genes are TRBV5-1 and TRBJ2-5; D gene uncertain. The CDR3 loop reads CASSLVRETQYF. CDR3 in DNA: TGCGCCAGCAGCTTGGTAAGGGAGACCCAGTACTTC.